Given below is one T cell receptor beta chain in context. Antigen specificity is unknown. The donors were part of the validation cohort of 120 subjects. That cohort was separate from the first cohort, which comprised under 750 subjects. The protocol was immunoSEQ multiplex PCR, while the TCRdb copy is restricted to in-frame clones and leaves out a portion. The table has some 170,000 clones, approximately 89% seen once. This sample is part of a study of cytomegalovirus exposure and HLA in healthy donors. The CDR3 is 14 residues long. J gave up 2 bases and V 5 bases, and 6 bases lay outside the gene matches. Germline values: CDR1 MDHEN, CDR2 SYDVKM. Findings and caveats of the study: Cytomegalovirus-associated status was assigned to about 150 TCR beta chains. Despite most TCR sequences being rare, some public TCRs occurred in many donors. Specificity of three CMV-associated chains for CMV antigens was verified in vitro.

The sample comprised PBMCs. The TCR sequence derives from a man between 18 and 29 years old in good health and CMV-seropositive. The chain uses TRBV28 and TRBJ2-7; 7 bases are shared with TRBD1. The DNA of the CDR3 is TGTGCCAGCAGTATACTCGGGACAGCCTACGAGCAGTACTTC. It is translated as CASSILGTAYEQYF.